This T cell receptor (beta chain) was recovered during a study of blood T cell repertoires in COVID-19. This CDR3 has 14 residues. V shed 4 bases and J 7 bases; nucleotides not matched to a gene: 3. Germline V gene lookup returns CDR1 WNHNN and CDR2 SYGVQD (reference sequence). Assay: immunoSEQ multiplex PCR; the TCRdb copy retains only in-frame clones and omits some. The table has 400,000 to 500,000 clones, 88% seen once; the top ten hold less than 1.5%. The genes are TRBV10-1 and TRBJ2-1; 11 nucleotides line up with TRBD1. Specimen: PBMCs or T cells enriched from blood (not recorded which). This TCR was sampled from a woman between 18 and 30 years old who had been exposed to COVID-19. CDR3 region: CASSGDRGANEQFF. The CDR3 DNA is TGCGCCAGCAGTGGGGACAGGGGGGCGAATGAGCAGTTCTTC.